The present entry profiles one T cell receptor beta chain with its context. Its specificity is not known. In the CD4+ fraction, cells were divided into CD45RA+ naive and CD45RA-negative memory subsets. Sequencing was performed with immunoSEQ multiplex PCR; in TCRdb, only in-frame clones are kept and a portion is missing. The data hold about 960,000 clones, with about three quarters observed a single time. Unmatched junction bases numbered 9, after V lost 6 bases and J lost 8 bases. CDR1 and CDR2 from the germline V gene are SNHLY and FYNNEI. This CDR3 comprises 15 residues. This sample is drawn from a study of shared clonotypes between healthy human individuals. Study results and limitations: Among the subsets, naive ones generally showed larger estimated richness than memory ones. Despite large depth, rarefaction showed incomplete sorted-subset sequencing.

The TCR comes from a man aged 18 to 30 in good health. Sequenced sample: memory CD4+ T cells sorted from blood. Specified subset: CD45RA-negative fraction. The rearrangement uses TRBV2 and TRBJ2-1; 11 bases map to TRBD1. The CDR3 DNA reads TGTGCCAGCAGCGTGGACAGGGGGCGCGACGATGAGCAGTTCTTC. Protein sequence: CASSVDRGRDDEQFF. Using reference TRBV2 and TRBJ2-1 for the parts outside the CDR3, the full variable domain is EPEVTQTPSHQVTQMGQEVILRCVPISNHLYFYWYRQILGQKVEFLVSFYNNEISEKSEIFDDQFSVERPDGSNFTLKIRSTKLEDSAMYFCASSVDRGRDDEQFFGPGTRLTVL.